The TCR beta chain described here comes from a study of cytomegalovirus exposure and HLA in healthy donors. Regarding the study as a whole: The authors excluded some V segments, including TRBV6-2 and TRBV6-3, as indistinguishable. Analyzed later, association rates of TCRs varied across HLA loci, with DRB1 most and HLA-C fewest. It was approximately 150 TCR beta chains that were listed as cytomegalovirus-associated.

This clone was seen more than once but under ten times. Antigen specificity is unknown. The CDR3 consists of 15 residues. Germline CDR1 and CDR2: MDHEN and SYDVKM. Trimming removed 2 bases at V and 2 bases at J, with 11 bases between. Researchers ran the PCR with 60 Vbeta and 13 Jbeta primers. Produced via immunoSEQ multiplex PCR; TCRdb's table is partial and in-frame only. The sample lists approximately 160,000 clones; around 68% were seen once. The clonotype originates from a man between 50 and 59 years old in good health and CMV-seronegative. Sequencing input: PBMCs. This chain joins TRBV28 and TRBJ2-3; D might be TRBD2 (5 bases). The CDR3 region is CASSLGVGVTDTQYF. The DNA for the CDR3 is TGTGCCAGCAGTTTAGGTGTGGGAGTCACAGATACGCAGTATTTT.